This T cell receptor beta chain was sequenced in a study of shared clonotypes between healthy human individuals. Researchers ran the assay at a deep level. Using immunoSEQ multiplex PCR, the repertoire was profiled, and TCRdb retains in-frame clones only, with some absent. The sample yields a few hundred thousand clones, roughly 95% seen once. In regard to this clone: Its specificity is not known.

Study results and limitations: In general, naive subsets displayed greater estimated richness than memory subsets did.

J was trimmed by 6 bases and V by 7 bases; bases with no gene match: 23. Per germline, CDR1 MRHNA and CDR2 SNTAGT. The CDR3 runs 19 residues. Selected positively for CCR7 and CD45RO-negative, naive CD8 cells excluded terminally differentiated effector memory CD45RA+ cells. The receptor was derived from a woman in her 30s in good health. The genes are TRBV6-4 and TRBJ2-7, with TRBD2 matching over 11 bases. What was sequenced was naive CD8+ T cells sorted from blood. Here the CDR3 DNA reads TGTGCCAGCACCTACGGCGGGCTAGCGGGAGGCCGGGGGGGGCTCGAGCAGTACTTC. Protein sequence: CASTYGGLAGGRGGLEQYF.